Each of the 20 T cell receptor beta chains below was sequenced from the same sample in a study of T-cell reconstitution after alpha-beta-depleted transplantation in children. Study outcomes and limitations: The study reportedly traced alpha-beta T cells about two months after transplant to several hundred expanded graft clones.

TCRbeta library construction was performed incorporating unique molecular identifiers. TCRdb used MiXCR to reprocess the PCR reads, holding one entry per CDR3 protein. The top ten clones hold around 26% of a sample with 25,000 to 35,000 distinct CDR3 sequences, 5.5% to 7% of them seen once. Antigens of these TCRs are unknown. The sample in question was peripheral blood, obtained 60 days after TCRalphabeta/CD19-depleted stem cell transplant. All receptors derive from a child younger than two who had a stem cell transplant for acute myeloid leukemia, so the T cells may come from the graft donor.

This clonotype has at least ten counts. V gene TRBV7-9 combines with J gene TRBJ2-5, with D perhaps matching TRBD1 or TRBD2 (6 bases each). The CDR3 has 13 residues. Germline V gives CDR1 SEHNR, CDR2 FQNEAQ (reference sequence). V was trimmed by 4 bases and J by 5 bases, leaving 11 bases between them. The CDR3 loop is CASSWGARETQYF. CDR3 DNA sequence: TGTGCCAGCAGCTGGGGGGCTAGGGAGACCCAGTACTTC.

This clonotype was counted ten times or more. V usage is TRBV28 and J usage is TRBJ2-7; 8 bases fit TRBD1. Germline values: CDR1 MDHEN, CDR2 SYDVKM. This CDR3 contains 12 residues. V trimming: 6 bases; J trimming: 5 bases; junction bases outside the gene matches: 3. CDR3 protein: CASSRGLHEQYF. Here the CDR3 DNA reads TGTGCCAGCAGCAGGGGGCTCCACGAGCAGTACTTC. Full variable domain (remainder filled in from reference TRBV28 and TRBJ2-7): DVKVTQSSRYLVKRTGEKVFLECVQDMDHENMFWYRQDPGLGLRLIYFSYDVKMKEKGDIPEGYSVSREKKERFSLILESASTNQTSMYLCASSRGLHEQYFGPGTRLTVT.

In this sample, this clonotype turned up many times. This chain joins TRBV27 and TRBJ2-5; D call uncertain. V dropped 0 bases and J dropped 2 bases, with 7 bases sitting between them. The CDR3 extends over 14 amino acids. Germline V gene sequence: CDR1 MNHEY, CDR2 SMNVEV (reference sequence). DNA of the CDR3: TGTGCCAGCAGTTTATCCGGATATCAAGAGACCCAGTACTTC. This sequence encodes CASSLSGYQETQYF.

This clonotype was counted many times. The chain combines TRBV29-1 with TRBJ2-5; 15 bases map to TRBD2. This CDR3 is 17 amino acids long. Germline values: CDR1 SQVTM, CDR2 ANQGSEA. The V and J ends lost 7 bases and 3 bases, in that order; junction bases with no gene match: 12. CDR3 protein: CSGRYRGTSGRKETQYF. In DNA form, the CDR3 reads TGCAGCGGGCGGTACAGGGGGACTAGCGGGAGGAAAGAGACCCAGTACTTC.

There are many counts of this clonotype. The chain links TRBV5-5 to TRBJ1-1; D is perhaps TRBD1 (5 bases). This CDR3 contains 12 residues. The germline CDR1 and CDR2 sequences are SGHKS and YYEKEE (reference sequence). The V gene lost 7 bases and the J gene lost 3 bases, with 10 bases spanning the gap. The CDR3 sequence: CASPRVYTEAFF. The CDR3 bases are TGTGCCAGCCCCAGGGTGTACACTGAAGCTTTCTTT.

This clonotype occurred many times. This CDR3 reads CASSRDRDTDTQYF. CDR3 coding DNA: TGTGCCAGCAGCCGGGACAGGGACACAGATACGCAGTATTTT. V and J are TRBV5-8 and TRBJ2-3; the match to TRBD1 covers 9 bases. The CDR3 loop spans 14 amino acids. Unmatched junction bases numbered 2, after V lost 4 bases and J lost 2 bases. In germline, CDR1 is SGHTS, CDR2 YDEGEE.

This clonotype turned up a few times. The chain carries TRBV12-5 and TRBJ1-1, with D possibly matching TRBD1 (6 bases). V was cut by 6 bases and J by 0 bases, with 8 bases left in between. The CDR3 loop spans 13 amino acids. The V gene's germline CDR1 is LGHNT and CDR2 FRNRAP. CDR3 DNA: TGTGCTAGTGGGACAGGCATGAACACTGAAGCTTTCTTT. Amino acids: CASGTGMNTEAFF.

The rearrangement joins TRBV19 to TRBJ1-5, with 9 bases identical to TRBD1. Per germline, CDR1 LNHDA and CDR2 SQIVND (reference sequence). V shed 6 bases and J 3 bases; nucleotides not matched to a gene: 6. This CDR3 has 15 residues. The CDR3 reads CASRLHRGPNQPQHF. DNA of the CDR3: TGTGCCAGTAGACTACACAGGGGGCCCAATCAGCCCCAGCATTTT.

This clonotype was counted at least ten times. The J gene is TRBJ2-5, the V gene TRBV7-9, with unresolved D. V was clipped by 5 bases and J by 1 base, with 14 bases between them. Germline CDR1 SEHNR, CDR2 FQNEAQ (reference sequence). CDR3 size: 15 residues. CDR3 nucleotides: TGTGCCAGCAGCCCCAGACGGAGAACCCAAGAGACCCAGTACTTC. Amino acid sequence: CASSPRRRTQETQYF. The full variable domain, in which reference TRBV7-9 and TRBJ2-5 provide the parts outside the CDR3, is DTGVSQNPRHKITKRGQNVTFRCDPISEHNRLYWYRQTLGQGPEFLTYFQNEAQLEKSRLLSDRFSAERPKGSFSTLEIQRTEQGDSAMYLCASSPRRRTQETQYFGPGTRLLVL.

This clonotype showed up many times. This sequence joins TRBV9 and TRBJ2-2; possible D gene TRBD2, 6 bases. The CDR3 has 15 residues. Germline CDR1 SGDLS, CDR2 YYNGEE. V was clipped by 3 bases and J by 4 bases, with 13 bases between them. In DNA, the CDR3 is TGTGCCAGCAGCGCTCCAGCGGGCCTCACCGGGGAGCTGTTTTTT. Translation: CASSAPAGLTGELFF. The full variable domain, with the rest looked up from reference TRBV9 and TRBJ2-2, is DSGVTQTPKHLITATGQRVTLRCSPRSGDLSVYWYQQSLDQGLQFLIQYYNGEERAKGNILERFSAQQFPDLHSELNLSSLELGDSALYFCASSAPAGLTGELFFGEGSRLTVL.

This clonotype was detected ten times or more. The chain combines TRBV10-3 with TRBJ2-7; 8 bases agree with TRBD1. With 3 bases clipped from V and 2 bases from J, the junction kept 12 bases outside the gene matches. The germline V gene has CDR1 ENHRY and CDR2 SYGVKD. The CDR3 consists of 17 residues. CDR3 nucleotide sequence: TGTGCCATCAGTGATCTCGGACAGGGAAAAAATACCTACGAGCAGTACTTC. Translating it yields CAISDLGQGKNTYEQYF.

This clonotype was seen repeatedly, ten times or more. This chain uses TRBV9 with TRBJ1-3; TRBD1 might be the D (5 bases). V lost 2 bases to trimming and J lost 0 bases, with 15 bases between them. The CDR3 consists of 17 residues. Germline CDR1 reads SGDLS; CDR2 reads YYNGEE. The CDR3: CASSVSDIVYSGNTIYF. In DNA form, the CDR3 reads TGTGCCAGCAGCGTTTCGGACATAGTATACTCTGGAAACACCATATATTTT.

Many counts were recorded for this clonotype. V and J are TRBV29-1 and TRBJ2-1; D call uncertain. The V end lost 4 bases, the J end lost 4 bases, and 5 bases lay between the germline ends. The CDR3 loop spans 11 amino acids. The V gene's germline CDR1 is SQVTM and CDR2 ANQGSEA. Here the CDR3 reads CSVVAYNEQFF. The DNA of the CDR3 is TGCAGCGTTGTTGCTTACAATGAGCAGTTCTTC.

This clonotype came up many times. The gene calls are TRBV25-1 and TRBJ2-2; possible D gene TRBD1, 6 bases. The germline V gene has CDR1 MGHDK and CDR2 SYGVNS. Trimming removed 8 bases from V and 6 bases from J, with 16 bases in between. The CDR3 totals 14 residues. Here the CDR3 reads CASGAGVTAGELFF. CDR3 in DNA: TGTGCCAGCGGGGCAGGGGTGACCGCCGGGGAGCTGTTTTTT.

This clonotype has at least ten counts. J is TRBJ2-7 and V is TRBV2, with 7 nucleotides matching TRBD1. CDR3 size: 14 residues. The germline V gene has CDR1 SNHLY and CDR2 FYNNEI. With 7 bases clipped from V and 2 bases from J, the junction kept 8 bases outside the gene matches. CDR3 DNA sequence: TGTGCCAGCACGGCTTCGGGACAGCCCTACGAGCAGTACTTC. Amino acids: CASTASGQPYEQYF.

In its sample, this clonotype was seen many times. The chain carries TRBV3-1 and TRBJ1-5, with D unresolved. V lost 1 base to trimming and J lost 5 bases, with 3 bases between them. This CDR3 has 12 residues. CDR1 LGHDT and CDR2 YNNKEL come from the germline V gene (reference sequence). CDR3 loop: CASSQGDQPQHF. The CDR3 region has the DNA TGTGCCAGCAGCCAAGGGGATCAGCCCCAGCATTTT.

This clonotype occurred many times. This chain joins TRBV9 and TRBJ2-4; 8 bases fit TRBD2. Germline V gene lookup returns CDR1 SGDLS and CDR2 YYNGEE. J was trimmed by 1 base and V by 3 bases; bases with no gene match: 6. CDR3 length equals 16 residues. The CDR3 here is CASSAGLAYAKNIQYF. The CDR3 DNA is TGTGCCAGCAGCGCTGGACTAGCTTACGCCAAAAACATTCAGTACTTC.

The J gene is TRBJ2-1, the V gene TRBV24-1; D is unclear. Germline CDR1 reads KGHDR; CDR2 reads SFDVKD. The length of the CDR3 is 15 residues. V was shortened by 4 bases and J by 8 bases, with 17 bases between the two germline ends. The CDR3 region is CATSDPRQTGDEQFF. Here the CDR3 DNA reads TGTGCCACCAGTGACCCCAGGCAGACCGGCGATGAGCAGTTCTTC.

This clonotype was seen many times. This chain links TRBV9 with TRBJ2-5, with D maybe TRBD1 (6 bases). V was cut by 0 bases and J by 5 bases, with 17 bases left in between. Germline V CDR1 and CDR2: SGDLS, YYNGEE. This CDR3 has 16 amino acids. The CDR3 is CASSVVGFPGAETQYF. The CDR3 DNA reads TGTGCCAGCAGCGTAGTGGGATTTCCAGGGGCCGAGACCCAGTACTTC.

In this sample, this clonotype turned up many times. The V gene is TRBV10-1, the J gene TRBJ2-5; the D gene is possibly TRBD1 (5 bases). The CDR3 contains 14 residues. V was shortened by 6 bases and J by 5 bases, with 16 bases between the two germline ends. From germline, CDR1 is WNHNN and CDR2 SYGVQD (reference sequence). The chain's CDR3 is CASSVTGQGETQYF. The CDR3 DNA sequence: TGCGCCAGCAGCGTTACAGGACAAGGGGAGACCCAGTACTTC.